This TCR beta chain was captured in a study of blood T cells in healthy people across ages. Whole-study results and caveats: Age brought a roughly linear fall in TCR beta diversity measured per million T cells. Both higher diversity and more naive CD4+ cells marked long-lived donors when set against aged donors.

This CDR3 is 14 amino acids long. V lost 5 bases and J lost 9, with 18 bases in between. Per germline, CDR1 SGHRS and CDR2 YFSETQ. PCR was performed a second time for 7 to 11 cycles using a sample-barcoded 5' primer and a J-beta primer mix. TCRdb recomputed calls from the 5' RACE reads with MiXCR, one row per CDR3 protein. Found here are roughly 500,000 distinct CDR3 sequences, 27% of them singletons; the top ten hold approximately 18%. This clonotype was recorded a few times. Its antigen is unidentified. In terms of origin and age, donors were healthy Caucasian individuals from Russia aged roughly 6 to 90.

The clonotype comes from a woman aged 65 to 85 in good health. The sample comprised blood. V is TRBV5-1 and J is TRBJ1-5; D is perhaps TRBD1 (6 bases). CDR3 protein: CASSVGPGAGPQHF. CDR3 nucleotides: TGCGCCAGCAGTGTAGGGCCAGGGGCCGGGCCCCAGCATTTT.